Following are 9 T cell receptor beta chains from one sample sequenced in a study of technical replicates of blood from a few donors. The method was immunoSEQ multiplex PCR; TCRdb's version includes in-frame clones alone and lacks a portion of them. This table has 56,000 or so clones, over 85% appearing once. Material for sequencing was PBMCs. The receptors come from a human donor in good health. Some clones in this sample may be carry-over from other donors' samples.

This chain joins TRBV7-2 and TRBJ2-2; D remains unclear. Trimming removed 5 bases from V and 3 bases from J, with 13 bases in between. The V gene's germline CDR1 is SGHTA and CDR2 FQGNSA. The CDR3 sequence is 15 residues long. CDR3 nucleotides: TGTGCCAGCAGCCATCCAAGTGACTACACCGGGGAGCTGTTTTTT. Its protein is CASSHPSDYTGELFF. The variable domain in full, completed from reference TRBV7-2 and TRBJ2-2, reads GAGVSQSPSNKVTEKGKDVELRCDPISGHTALYWYRQSLGQGLEFLIYFQGNSAPDKSGLPSDRFSAERTGGSVSTLTIQRTQQEDSAVYLCASSHPSDYTGELFFGEGSRLTVL.

V usage is TRBV2 and J usage is TRBJ2-5, with a possible D match to TRBD1 (6 bases). Germline V gives CDR1 SNHLY, CDR2 FYNNEI. There are 14 residues in the CDR3. The ends were cut back, 0 bases at V and 7 bases at J, with 12 bases in the middle. This CDR3 is CASSEATQGGTQYF. CDR3 bases: TGTGCCAGCAGTGAAGCAACACAGGGCGGGACCCAGTACTTC. The entire variable domain, with the rest obtained from reference TRBV2 and TRBJ2-5, is as follows: EPEVTQTPSHQVTQMGQEVILRCVPISNHLYFYWYRQILGQKVEFLVSFYNNEISEKSEIFDDQFSVERPDGSNFTLKIRSTKLEDSAMYFCASSEATQGGTQYFGPGTRLLVL.

This sequence joins TRBV30 and TRBJ2-5; D gene unclear. Germline-derived CDR1 and CDR2 are GTSNPN and SVGIG (reference sequence). The CDR3 is 16 residues long. The germline V and J ends were trimmed by 2 bases and 5 bases, with 21 bases remaining between them. The CDR3 loop reads CAWSPSGLTTWETQYF. CDR3 nucleotide sequence: TGTGCCTGGAGTCCCTCCGGTCTCACGACTTGGGAGACCCAGTACTTC. Complete variable domain (other parts from reference TRBV30 and TRBJ2-5): SQTIHQWPATLVQPVGSPLSLECTVEGTSNPNLYWYRQAAGRGLQLLFYSVGIGQISSEVPQNLSASRPQDRQFILSSKKLLLSDSGFYLCAWSPSGLTTWETQYFGPGTRLLVL.

This rearrangement joins TRBV7-9 to TRBJ1-2; 9 bases are a match to TRBD1. Germline values: CDR1 SEHNR, CDR2 FQNEAQ (reference sequence). The CDR3 contains 15 residues. The J segment lost 3 bases and the V segment lost 5 bases, leaving 7 bases of the junction unmatched. CDR3 nucleotides: TGTGCCAGCAGCCTTCCGGGACAGGGTTACTATGGCTACACCTTC. Translating gives CASSLPGQGYYGYTF.

The table lists this clone with a few counts. This chain links TRBV5-1 with TRBJ2-4; TRBD2 aligns across 8 bases. The CDR3 is 14 amino acids. Germline CDR1 reads SGHRS; CDR2 reads YFSETQ. Trimming took 4 bases from V and 7 from J; bases not matched to a gene: 7. CDR3 region: CASSVTSVPNIQYF. Written as DNA, the CDR3 is TGCGCCAGCAGCGTGACTAGCGTTCCTAACATTCAGTACTTC. Using reference TRBV5-1 and TRBJ2-4 for the parts outside the CDR3, the full variable domain is KAGVTQTPRYLIKTRGQQVTLSCSPISGHRSVSWYQQTPGQGLQFLFEYFSETQRNKGNFPGRFSGRQFSNSRSEMNVSTLELGDSALYLCASSVTSVPNIQYFGAGTRLSVL.

The chain links TRBV7-2 to TRBJ2-1; D call uncertain. Trimming removed 1 base at V and 3 bases at J, with 7 bases between. Per germline, CDR1 SGHTA and CDR2 FQGNSA. CDR3 length: 14 amino acids. The CDR3 here is CASSLGQRYNEQFF. CDR3 nucleotide sequence: TGTGCCAGCAGCTTAGGCCAGCGCTACAATGAGCAGTTCTTC.

The sample holds one count of this clone. The rearrangement uses TRBV7-8 and TRBJ1-6; possibly TRBD1 for D (5 bases). Germline V lookup: CDR1 SGHVS, CDR2 FQNEAQ. Trimming cost V 6 bases and J 9 bases, with 15 bases left between them. CDR3 length: 14 amino acids. CDR3: CASSPEKGPSPLHF. The CDR3 DNA reads as TGTGCCAGCAGTCCGGAAAAGGGGCCTTCACCCCTCCACTTT.

The chain links TRBV19 to TRBJ2-2, with TRBD1 matching 7 bases. Germline V gives CDR1 LNHDA, CDR2 SQIVND (reference sequence). V shed 10 bases, J shed 6 bases, and the junction held 14 bases outside the gene matches. This CDR3 has 15 amino acids. CDR3 coding DNA: TGTGCCAACTTAAAGACAGGGATGTGGTCCGGGGAGCTGTTTTTT. This sequence encodes CANLKTGMWSGELFF.

This chain joins TRBV7-2 and TRBJ2-7; 7 positions match TRBD1. This CDR3 region has 14 residues. Germline V gene lookup returns CDR1 SGHTA and CDR2 FQGNSA. The V segment lost 3 bases and the J segment 2 bases; nucleotides outside the gene matches: 4. The CDR3 here is CASSFMTGPYEQYF. The DNA of the CDR3 is TGTGCCAGCAGCTTCATGACAGGGCCCTACGAGCAGTACTTC.